A single sample is the source of the 14 T cell receptor beta chains below, sequenced in a study of T cell responses to AZD1222 COVID-19 vaccine. The protocol was immunoSEQ multiplex PCR, while the TCRdb copy is restricted to in-frame clones and leaves out a portion. The sample lists about 93,000 clones; roughly nine tenths were seen once. Here the sequenced sample was peripheral blood, taken on day 0 of MenACWY control vaccination. All receptors come from an adult in good health.

CDR3 DNA: TGTGCCAGTACCAAGACAGGGTCCCACTACAATGAGCAGTTCTTC. Its translation is CASTKTGSHYNEQFF. V and J are TRBV19 and TRBJ2-1, with TRBD1 identical over 7 bases. Looked up from germline, CDR1 is LNHDA and CDR2 is SQIVND (reference sequence). The CDR3 totals 15 residues. J lost 3 bases, V lost 7 bases, and 9 bases had no gene match.

This chain connects TRBV24-1 to TRBJ1-5; D remains ambiguous. The CDR3 spans 13 residues. With 9 bases removed from V and 4 bases from J, the gap between germline ends came to 12 bases. Germline-derived CDR1 and CDR2 are KGHDR and SFDVKD. Here the CDR3 DNA reads TGTGCCACCGCTCCGGCGGGGAATCAGCCCCAGCATTTT. Amino acids: CATAPAGNQPQHF.

The chain recombines TRBV10-3 with TRBJ1-1; 8 bases are a match to TRBD1. V trimming: 6 bases; J trimming: 0 bases; junction bases outside the gene matches: 12. In germline, CDR1 is ENHRY, CDR2 SYGVKD. This CDR3 comprises 17 residues. The CDR3 sequence is CAIRPGTGSNMNTEAFF. The CDR3 DNA is TGTGCCATCAGACCGGGGACAGGTTCTAACATGAACACTGAAGCTTTCTTT.

The rearrangement links TRBV18 to TRBJ1-4; perhaps TRBD1 as D (5 bases). The CDR3 is 14 residues long. The germline gives CDR1 KGHSH, CDR2 LQKENI. V lost 0 bases to trimming and J lost 5 bases, with 7 bases between them. This chain's CDR3 is CASSPPGENEKLFF. Written as DNA, the CDR3 is TGTGCCAGCTCACCACCAGGGGAGAATGAAAAACTGTTTTTT.

This clone has only one observation. The chain recombines TRBV15 with TRBJ2-3; 11 bases match TRBD2. Germline CDR1 is LNHNV and CDR2 is YYDKDF (reference sequence). The CDR3 is 16 amino acids. The ends lost 3 bases at V and 2 bases at J; junction bases unmatched: 4. CDR3 sequence reads: CATSSKTSGVTDTQYF. The CDR3 DNA is TGTGCCACCAGCAGCAAGACTAGCGGGGTCACAGATACGCAGTATTTT.

In its sample, this clone was seen once. V is TRBV5-4 and J is TRBJ1-6, with 9 bases matching TRBD1. This CDR3 is 15 amino acids long. V was clipped by 4 bases and J by 8 bases; unmatched bases: 7. The germline gives CDR1 SGHNT, CDR2 YYREEE (reference sequence). CDR3 sequence reads: CASSRGTGNDSPLHF. DNA of the CDR3: TGTGCCAGCAGCCGAGGGACAGGGAACGATTCACCCCTCCACTTT.

The chain employs TRBV7-2 and TRBJ1-6, with 7 bases aligning to TRBD1. V was clipped by 0 bases and J by 5 bases; unmatched bases: 4. This CDR3 contains 16 residues. Germline CDR1 SGHTA, CDR2 FQGNSA. The CDR3 DNA reads TGTGCCAGCAGCTTAGCGACAGGGAGAAATAATTCACCCCTCCACTTT. Protein: CASSLATGRNNSPLHF.

CDR3 in DNA: TGTGCCAGCAGCTCTTCCGGGACTAGCGGGACAGATACGCAGTATTTT. It codes for CASSSSGTSGTDTQYF. V is TRBV7-8 and J is TRBJ2-3, with 12 positions matching TRBD2. CDR3 length equals 16 residues. The V segment lost 4 bases and the J segment 3 bases; nucleotides outside the gene matches: 5. From germline, CDR1 is SGHVS and CDR2 FQNEAQ. The whole variable domain, filled in from reference TRBV7-8 and TRBJ2-3, reads GAGVSQSPRYKVAKRGQDVALRCDPISGHVSLFWYQQALGQGPEFLTYFQNEAQLDKSGLPSDRFFAERPEGSVSTLKIQRTQQEDSAVYLCASSSSGTSGTDTQYFGPGTRLTVL.

The gene calls are TRBV5-6 and TRBJ2-5; no reliable D call. CDR1 and CDR2 (germline): SGHDT, YYEEEE. The CDR3 runs 11 residues. V lost 3 bases and J 4 bases, leaving 4 bases between the germline ends. The CDR3 sequence is CASSWGETQYF. Here the CDR3 DNA reads TGTGCCAGCAGCTGGGGAGAGACCCAGTACTTC.

The chain joins TRBV9 to TRBJ2-3; possible D gene TRBD2, 5 bases. The germline V gene encodes CDR1 SGDLS and CDR2 YYNGEE. There are 14 residues in the CDR3. The V gene lost 0 bases and the J gene lost 8 bases, with 13 bases spanning the gap. The CDR3 loop reads CASSVATVEGTQYF. As DNA, the CDR3 is TGTGCCAGCAGCGTAGCCACCGTAGAGGGTACGCAGTATTTT.

The V and J genes are TRBV2 and TRBJ2-3; no clear D gene. CDR3 size: 14 residues. The V and J ends lost 7 bases and 4 bases respectively, with 15 bases between them. CDR1 and CDR2 (germline): SNHLY, FYNNEI. The CDR3 region is CASTTAMTADTQYF. The CDR3 nucleotides are TGTGCCAGCACTACGGCCATGACCGCAGATACGCAGTATTTT.

This chain connects TRBV25-1 to TRBJ1-1; 10 bases line up with TRBD1. V gave up 6 bases and J gave up 5 bases; unmatched junction bases: 9. The CDR3 runs to 15 residues. Germline V gene data show CDR1 as MGHDK and CDR2 as SYGVNS. The DNA of the CDR3 is TGTGCCAGCAGGAGTAGGGACAGGGGAGGGACTGAAGCTTTCTTT. Protein sequence: CASRSRDRGGTEAFF.

The rearrangement links TRBV27 to TRBJ2-2, with D hard to call. Trimming left V 7 bases short and J 4 bases short, with 19 bases between. The length of the CDR3 is 16 residues. CDR1 MNHEY and CDR2 SMNVEV come from the germline V gene (reference sequence). CDR3 sequence: CASTYTGLSSTGELFF. CDR3 bases: TGTGCCAGCACCTACACCGGGCTCAGTAGCACCGGGGAGCTGTTTTTT.

By share, this clone ranks as medium-sized. The chain is built from TRBV13 and TRBJ1-6; a possible D gene is TRBD1 (6 bases). V was shortened by 6 bases and J by 9 bases, with 18 bases between the two germline ends. This CDR3 is built from 15 residues. Germline assignment: CDR1 PRHDT and CDR2 FYEKMQ (reference sequence). The chain's CDR3 is CASRVRGQGTSPLHF. In DNA, the CDR3 is TGTGCCAGCAGGGTTAGGGGTCAGGGGACTTCACCCCTCCACTTT.